The present T cell receptor beta chain was sequenced within a study of shared clonotypes between healthy human individuals. V lost 1 base to trimming and J lost 5 bases, with 12 bases between them. The CDR3 length is 14 residues. CDR1 is SGHVS, CDR2 FQNEAQ, per germline. Assay execution took place at the deep level. Using immunoSEQ multiplex PCR, the repertoire was profiled, and TCRdb retains in-frame clones only, with some absent. The data hold about 2,200,000 clones, with 93% observed a single time. CD45RO-negative, CCR7-positively selected cells formed the naive CD8 fraction, excluding terminally differentiated effector memory CD45RA+ cells.

Material for sequencing was naive CD8+ T cells from PBMCs. The source of this sequence is a man aged 18 to 30 in good health. Some clones in this sample may be carry-over from other donors' samples. The rearrangement uses TRBV7-8 and TRBJ2-7; TRBD1 is a possible D gene (6 bases). DNA of the CDR3: TGTGCCAGCAGCTTAGATACAGGGTGGGACGAGCAGTACTTC. Encoded protein: CASSLDTGWDEQYF.